These T cell receptor beta chains were read from a single sample in a study of blood T cell repertoires in COVID-19. Generated by immunoSEQ multiplex PCR, the TCRdb table keeps only in-frame clones and is missing some. The table includes around 150,000 clones, roughly 79% detected once. The sample consisted of peripheral blood. These receptors all come from a woman older than 75 with acute or convalescent COVID-19. Each CDR3 is given with its conserved first and last residue. A D gene is named only where the DNA matches it firmly. Not every row has a clone size; where given, it reads once, few, many or a size class.

j_call,v_call,d_call,clone_size,cdr3_nt,cdr3_aa
TRBJ2-7,TRBV6-5,TRBD1,NA,TGTGCCAGCAGTTACCGGGACAGCACCCTCGAGCAGTACTTC,CASSYRDSTLEQYF
TRBJ1-1,TRBV6-5,TRBD1,once,TGTGCCAGCAGTTACTCGGGACAGTTGATGAACACTGAAGCTTTCTTT,CASSYSGQLMNTEAFF
TRBJ1-5,TRBV10-3,TRBD1,NA,TGTGCCATCAGTCGGGACAGGGCCGGCAATCAGCCCCAGCATTTT,CAISRDRAGNQPQHF
TRBJ1-5,TRBV7-2,TRBD1,once,TGTGCCAGCAGCAAGGACAGGGGAGGCAATCAGCCCCAGCATTTT,CASSKDRGGNQPQHF
TRBJ2-1,TRBV2,NA,NA,TGTGCCAGCAGTACCGGGAGCTCTCCCAGGGGGGAGCAGTTCTTC,CASSTGSSPRGEQFF
TRBJ2-3,TRBV5-1,NA,once,TGCGCCAGCAGAAGAGTAACGTCAGATACGCAGTATTTT,CASRRVTSDTQYF
TRBJ2-3,TRBV19,TRBD2,NA,TGTGCCAGTAGTGGTGGCCTAGCGGGAACAGATACGCAGTATTTT,CASSGGLAGTDTQYF
TRBJ1-6,TRBV7-9,NA,NA,TGTGCCAGCAGCCTGGACAGCGATAATTCACCCCTCCACTTT,CASSLDSDNSPLHF
TRBJ2-7,TRBV11-2,NA,NA,TGTGCCAGCAGCCAACTTATCCGCCACGAGCAGTACTTC,CASSQLIRHEQYF
TRBJ1-5,TRBV6-6,NA,NA,TGTGCCAGCAGTTACGACAGTTCTTTAGCAAATCAGCCCCAGCATTTT,CASSYDSSLANQPQHF
TRBJ1-2,TRBV4-1,NA,NA,TGCGCCAGCAGCCTCCCGGGAACTTATGGCTACACCTTC,CASSLPGTYGYTF
TRBJ1-1,TRBV18,NA,NA,TGTGCCAGCTCACCGGATTGGGCGAACACTGAAGCTTTCTTT,CASSPDWANTEAFF
TRBJ1-1,TRBV29-1,NA,NA,TGCAGCGTTGGCCTCGGACACTGGTCTGAAGCTTTCTTT,CSVGLGHWSEAFF
TRBJ2-2,TRBV18,NA,NA,TGTGCCAGCTCACTAGGGGAGCTGTTTTTT,CASSLGELFF
TRBJ2-1,TRBV19,TRBD2,once,TGTGCCAGTAGTATTTGGGGACTAGCGGGAGGCGGTGAGCAGTTCTTC,CASSIWGLAGGGEQFF
TRBJ2-5,TRBV30,NA,NA,TGTGCCTGGAAGCGAGAAAGAGAGACCCAGTACTTC,CAWKRERETQYF
TRBJ2-1,TRBV7-8,TRBD1,NA,TGTGCCAGCAGCTTAGAGGGTCAGGGGGACTCCTACAATGAGCAGTTCTTC,CASSLEGQGDSYNEQFF
TRBJ2-3,TRBV19,NA,NA,TGTGCCAGTAGTGCGACAGATACGCAGTATTTT,CASSATDTQYF
TRBJ1-1,TRBV20-1,NA,NA,TGCAGTGCTAGTCCAAGGACATATCAGAACACTGAAGCTTTCTTT,CSASPRTYQNTEAFF
TRBJ2-3,TRBV5-4,TRBD2,NA,TGTGCCAGCAGCACGACTAGCGGGGTGGGAGGAGATACGCAGTATTTT,CASSTTSGVGGDTQYF
TRBJ2-2,TRBV6-6,TRBD1,NA,TGTGCCAGCAGTCCGACAGGGGCCGGGGAGCTGTTTTTT,CASSPTGAGELFF
TRBJ1-4,TRBV7-6,NA,NA,TGTGCCAGCAGCATCTTCGGGGAGGCGTATGAAAAACTGTTTTTT,CASSIFGEAYEKLFF
TRBJ2-5,TRBV7-8,TRBD1,NA,TGTGCCAGCAGCCCGTCCCGGGACAGGGAACAAGAGACCCAGTACTTC,CASSPSRDREQETQYF
TRBJ2-7,TRBV6-5,NA,NA,TGTGCCAGCAGTAAGCGGGTCTCAGGGGAGCAGTACTTC,CASSKRVSGEQYF
TRBJ1-4,TRBV4-3,NA,few,TGCGCCAGCAGCCAAGTCACAACTAATGAAAAACTGTTTTTT,CASSQVTTNEKLFF
TRBJ2-7,TRBV5-1,TRBD2,once,TGCGCCAGCAGCTTGGACTTAAGCGGGAGGAAGCTCTACGAGCAGTACTTC,CASSLDLSGRKLYEQYF